Shown below are 17 T cell receptor beta chains from a single sample sequenced in a study of shared clonotypes between healthy human individuals. Measured with immunoSEQ multiplex PCR; TCRdb has only the in-frame clones, and not every one. The repertoire holds about a million clones, with roughly 77% as singletons. Sequencing used memory CD4+ T cells from PBMCs. Subset noted: CD45RA-negative fraction. The receptors shown here come from a man between 18 and 35 years old in good health. Some clones in this sample may be carry-over from other donors' samples.

The sample holds one count of this clone. J is TRBJ1-2 and V is TRBV4-3; possibly TRBD1 for D (6 bases). The germline CDR1 and CDR2 sequences are LGHNA and YSLEER. V lost 4 bases and J lost 3, with 15 bases in between. The CDR3 totals 15 residues. CDR3 in amino acids: CASSPRDPGDYGYTF. CDR3 nucleotides: TGCGCCAGCAGCCCCCGTGATCCAGGGGACTATGGCTACACCTTC.

This clone occurred once. DNA of the CDR3: TGTGCCAGCAGCCAACCCCAGGGCTCCTACGAGCAGTACTTC. It codes for CASSQPQGSYEQYF. This rearrangement joins TRBV14 to TRBJ2-7; D might be TRBD1 (5 bases). Germline values: CDR1 SGHDN, CDR2 FVKESK. V was pared by 2 bases and J by 0 bases, with 8 bases between. CDR3 length: 14 amino acids.

The chain links TRBV29-1 to TRBJ2-4; 7 bases agree with TRBD1. The CDR3 covers 13 residues. V lost 4 bases, J lost 8 bases, and 8 bases stayed unmatched. Germline V gives CDR1 SQVTM, CDR2 ANQGSEA. The CDR3 nucleotides read TGCAGCGTTGTTGTACAGGGGATGGACATTCAGTACTTC. It translates to CSVVVQGMDIQYF.

The chain carries TRBV6-5 and TRBJ1-4, with 7 bases fitting TRBD1. The CDR3 has 15 residues. The ends lost 6 bases at V and 3 bases at J; junction bases unmatched: 7. Germline V CDR1 and CDR2: MNHEY, SVGAGI. The DNA for the CDR3 is TGTGCCAGCAGGCACCCGGGACAGCCTAATGAAAAACTGTTTTTT. It translates to CASRHPGQPNEKLFF.

The chain combines TRBV19 with TRBJ1-2; a possible D gene is TRBD1 (5 bases). The V end lost 4 bases, the J end lost 7 bases, and 13 bases lay between the germline ends. CDR1 LNHDA and CDR2 SQIVND come from the germline V gene (reference sequence). This CDR3 has 13 residues. The CDR3 DNA reads TGTGCCAGTAGTACTCAAAGGGACGGTGGCTACACCTTC. It translates to CASSTQRDGGYTF. The whole variable domain, remainder taken from reference TRBV19 and TRBJ1-2, is DGGITQSPKYLFRKEGQNVTLSCEQNLNHDAMYWYRQDPGQGLRLIYYSQIVNDFQKGDIAEGYSVSREKKESFPLTVTSAQKNPTAFYLCASSTQRDGGYTFGSGTRLTVV.

The chain uses TRBV19 and TRBJ2-1; 14 bases agree with TRBD2. CDR3 length: 15 residues. V shed 3 bases, J shed 9 bases, and the junction held 4 bases outside the gene matches. CDR1 and CDR2 from the germline V gene are LNHDA and SQIVND (reference sequence). The chain's CDR3 is CASSMGLAGVIEQFF. CDR3 DNA: TGTGCCAGTAGTATGGGACTAGCGGGAGTTATTGAGCAGTTCTTC.

This chain connects TRBV7-8 to TRBJ1-2; 8 bases are shared with TRBD1. Germline-derived CDR1 and CDR2 are SGHVS and FQNEAQ. Losses at the gene ends were 5 bases for V and 6 bases for J; bases not matched to a gene: 8. This CDR3 region has 14 residues. Here the CDR3 reads CASSQLQGEHGYTF. The DNA of the CDR3 is TGTGCCAGCAGCCAGTTACAGGGGGAGCATGGCTACACCTTC.

This chain uses TRBV10-3 with TRBJ1-1, with D possibly TRBD1 on 5 matching bases. The length of the CDR3 is 13 residues. The V gene lost 5 bases and the J gene lost 2 bases, with 9 bases spanning the gap. The germline V gene encodes CDR1 ENHRY and CDR2 SYGVKD. The CDR3: CAISTRDNTEAFF. DNA for the CDR3: TGTGCCATCAGTACCAGGGACAACACTGAAGCTTTCTTT.

This chain uses TRBV4-1 with TRBJ2-7; D may be TRBD1 (6 bases). CDR3 length equals 15 residues. Looked up from germline, CDR1 is MGHRA and CDR2 is YSYEKL. Deletions cut 2 bases from V and 3 bases from J, with 14 bases between. The CDR3 DNA follows: TGCGCCAGCAGCCAAAGTATACAGGGTATCTACGAGCAGTACTTC. Translating it yields CASSQSIQGIYEQYF.

V and J are TRBV28 and TRBJ1-2, with 8 bases identical to TRBD1. Trimming removed 2 bases from V and 4 bases from J; junction bases left unmatched: 3. Germline loops: CDR1 MDHEN, CDR2 SYDVKM. This CDR3 region has 14 residues. CDR3 DNA sequence: TGTGCCAGCAGTTTACCAGGGGGCGCCTATGGCTACACCTTC. Its protein is CASSLPGGAYGYTF.

The rearrangement uses TRBV28 and TRBJ1-4; the D is unclear. V gave up 3 bases and J gave up 3 bases, with 11 bases separating them. Germline loops: CDR1 MDHEN, CDR2 SYDVKM. This CDR3 spans 15 amino acids. The CDR3 protein is CASSFPGWSNEKLFF. In DNA, the CDR3 is TGTGCCAGCAGTTTTCCCGGGTGGTCTAATGAAAAACTGTTTTTT.

CDR3 nucleotides: TGTGCCAGTCACCTGGGCAGGTTGGTCAATGAGCAGTTCTTC. Its protein is CASHLGRLVNEQFF. The rearrangement uses TRBV2 and TRBJ2-1; unclear D gene. This CDR3 is built from 14 residues. V was trimmed by 9 bases and J by 6 bases, leaving 18 bases between them. The germline V gene has CDR1 SNHLY and CDR2 FYNNEI.

This clone turned up a few times. Other DNA sequences in this specimen translate into the identical CDR3. The chain carries TRBV6-1 and TRBJ2-7; TRBD2 matches at 8 bases. With V trimmed by 6 bases and J by 0 bases, 4 bases remained unmatched. Germline V gene data show CDR1 as MNHNS and CDR2 as SASEGT. The CDR3 consists of 14 residues. The CDR3 DNA reads as TGTGCCAGCAGGCTAGCGGGCCCCTCCTACGAGCAGTACTTC. This sequence encodes CASRLAGPSYEQYF.

Regarding this clone: The same CDR3 arises from other DNA sequences in this sample as well. CDR3 residues: CASSPRQGAYEQYF. The CDR3 bases are TGTGCCAGCAGCCCGCGACAGGGAGCCTACGAGCAGTACTTC. The chain joins TRBV7-2 to TRBJ2-7; the match to TRBD1 covers 7 bases. Per germline, CDR1 SGHTA and CDR2 FQGNSA. The CDR3 contains 14 residues. V was pared by 5 bases and J by 2 bases, with 6 bases of the junction left unmatched.

CDR3 in DNA: TGCGCCAGCAGTGAGTATGTCGGGAGGATCGGCGGGGAGCTGTTTTTT. This gives the protein CASSEYVGRIGGELFF. The V and J genes are TRBV10-1 and TRBJ2-2; 7 bases agree with TRBD2. The CDR3 covers 16 residues. Germline V gene sequence: CDR1 WNHNN, CDR2 SYGVQD (reference sequence). J gave up 7 bases and V 1 base, and 9 bases lay outside the gene matches.

This chain links TRBV28 with TRBJ1-5, with TRBD1 as a possible D gene (6 bases). Deletions cut 3 bases from V and 4 bases from J, with 16 bases between. The CDR3 is 16 residues long. Germline values: CDR1 MDHEN, CDR2 SYDVKM. CDR3 nucleotide sequence: TGTGCCAGCAGTTTTTTTATAGGTCAGGGGAATCAGCCCCAGCATTTT. The encoded protein is CASSFFIGQGNQPQHF.

The chain recombines TRBV6-1 with TRBJ2-5; 8 bases map to TRBD2. V lost 1 base, J lost 4 bases, and 11 bases stayed unmatched. There are 17 residues in the CDR3. Germline V CDR1 and CDR2: MNHNS, SASEGT. In nucleotides, the CDR3 is TGTGCCAGCAGTGAAGGGGGACTAGTCGGATTGAGAGAGACCCAGTACTTC. Amino acid sequence: CASSEGGLVGLRETQYF.